This T cell receptor (beta chain) is drawn from a study of fetal regulatory T cell absence and autoimmunity. In the study overall: Exocrine pancreas autoimmunity occurred in IPEX patients lacking clinical diabetes. Whole-study results and caveats: Cord blood and pancreas showed broadly similar TRB gene family usage. Some top pancreas TCR clones were over 90-fold enriched versus cord blood.

About this clone itself: Antigen: not known.

The repertoire was sequenced with immunoSEQ multiplex PCR; TCRdb's copy has only in-frame clones and lacks some. The table includes 85,000 to 100,000 clones, 60% to 80% detected once. The sequence derives from a male donor with IPEX syndrome. The source material was pancreas tissue.

CDR3 coding DNA: TGCGCCAGCAGCCAAGCAGCTTGGGGGCCTCCCTCCTACAATGAGCAGTTCTTC. Its translation is CASSQAAWGPPSYNEQFF. V gene TRBV4-3 combines with J gene TRBJ2-1, with D perhaps TRBD1 (6 bases). Germline CDR1 LGHNA, CDR2 YSLEER. CDR3 length: 18 residues. V lost 1 base and J lost 0, with 16 bases in between.